Sequencing of this T cell receptor (beta chain) was carried out in a study of blood T cell repertoires in COVID-19. On the study more broadly: Acute and convalescent COVID-19 samples came from the United States, Italy and Spain.

This clone was counted once. Seattle cases were enrolled at active infection and followed longitudinally. The CDR3 sequence is 13 residues long. Trimming cost V 5 bases and J 4 bases; bases outside gene matches: 4. Germline V lookup: CDR1 LNHDA, CDR2 SQIVND (reference sequence). Under the authors' procedure: Amplifying reference gene primers gave estimates of nucleated cell counts. Profiled with immunoSEQ multiplex PCR; TCRdb holds only in-frame clones, not every one. V, J and clone size are taken as reported in that table, and D and trimming were inferred from the DNA itself. The sample lists about 120,000 clones, about 81% occurring once.

The sequenced sample consisted of peripheral blood. The chain links TRBV19 to TRBJ2-7; TRBD1 agrees at 8 bases. The receptor was isolated from a man aged 30-40 years with COVID-19, enrolled during active disease. CDR3 protein: CASSRDRRYEQYF. CDR3 coding DNA: TGTGCCAGTAGTCGGGACAGGCGTTACGAGCAGTACTTC.